These 15 T cell receptor beta chains were sequenced from one sample in a study of blood T cells in healthy people across ages. Alongside a J-beta primer mix, a sample-barcoded 5' primer served in a second PCR lasting about 7 to 11 cycles. In TCRdb, the 5' RACE reads were re-called with MiXCR into one record per CDR3 protein. Found here are 700,000 or so distinct CDR3 sequences, around 43% of them singletons; the top ten hold 25% to 35%. Sequencing was performed on blood. All receptors derive from a man older than 75 in good health.

This clonotype appeared a few times. J is TRBJ2-5 and V is TRBV7-2; 9 bases are shared with TRBD2. The CDR3 extends over 19 amino acids. Germline CDR1 and CDR2: SGHTA and FQGNSA. Trimming took 2 bases from V and 1 from J; bases not matched to a gene: 14. CDR3 sequence reads: CASSLSGGKGGGVQETQYF. CDR3 DNA: TGTGCCAGCAGCTTATCAGGGGGGAAGGGCGGGGGGGTCCAAGAGACCCAGTACTTC.

This clonotype was found a few times. V usage is TRBV7-2 and J usage is TRBJ2-7; the match to TRBD2 covers 14 bases. Germline V gene data show CDR1 as SGHTA and CDR2 as FQGNSA. The CDR3 contains 17 residues. After removal of 5 bases from V and 5 bases from J, the junction contained 11 bases not matched to a gene. CDR3: CASSTPLTGLAGDEQYF. CDR3 DNA sequence: TGTGCCAGCAGCACCCCCCTTACGGGACTAGCGGGAGACGAGCAGTACTTC.

CDR3 region: CASSNTGTGRQMNTEAFF. For the CDR3, the DNA is TGTGCCAGCAGTAATACCGGGACAGGGAGACAAATGAACACTGAAGCTTTCTTT. This chain connects TRBV12-3 or TRBV12-4 to TRBJ1-1; 9 positions agree with TRBD1. The CDR3 spans 18 residues. J lost 0 bases, V lost 5 bases, and 13 bases had no gene match.

The CDR3 DNA is TGCGCCAGCAGTGAGGGGACAGGGGTTACAGATACGCAGTATTTT. Its translation: CASSEGTGVTDTQYF. V gene TRBV4-3 combines with J gene TRBJ2-3; 10 bases are a match to TRBD1. CDR1 and CDR2 from the germline V gene are LGHNA and YSLEER. CDR3 length: 15 amino acids. J gave up 3 bases and V 6 bases, and 6 bases lay outside the gene matches.

The rearrangement uses TRBV28 and TRBJ1-5, with TRBD1 identical over 11 bases. The CDR3 spans 15 residues. V was pared by 7 bases and J by 6 bases, with 8 bases of the junction left unmatched. Germline CDR1 MDHEN, CDR2 SYDVKM. The CDR3 protein is CASTRWTGGSQPQHF. As DNA, the CDR3 is TGTGCCAGCACCCGCTGGACAGGGGGCTCTCAGCCCCAGCATTTT.

This clonotype came up a few times. The V and J genes are TRBV12-3 or TRBV12-4 and TRBJ1-1; D ambiguous. The CDR3 contains 13 residues. The V and J ends lost 5 bases and 5 bases respectively, with 12 bases between them. CDR3 protein: CASSPGVITEAFF. The CDR3 DNA sequence: TGTGCCAGCAGTCCCGGGGTGATTACTGAAGCTTTCTTT.

This clonotype has a handful of counts. This chain uses TRBV25-1 with TRBJ2-7; D is undetermined. Trimming took 4 bases from V and 1 from J, leaving 8 bases between them. Germline V CDR1 and CDR2: MGHDK, SYGVNS. The CDR3 contains 13 residues. CDR3 region: CASSGQRSYEQYF. For the CDR3, the DNA is TGTGCCAGCAGTGGGCAAAGGTCCTACGAGCAGTACTTC.

The chain recombines TRBV3-1 with TRBJ2-5; 13 bases match TRBD2. The CDR3 length is 16 residues. CDR1 LGHDT and CDR2 YNNKEL come from the germline V gene (reference sequence). The ends lost 1 base at V and 5 bases at J; junction bases unmatched: 4. The CDR3 DNA reads as TGTGCCAGCAGCCAAGTGGGACTAGCGGGGAGGGAGACCCAGTACTTC. This codes for CASSQVGLAGRETQYF.

The chain links TRBV3-1 to TRBJ1-2; D might be TRBD1 (5 bases). CDR1 is LGHDT, CDR2 YNNKEL, per germline (reference sequence). Trimming removed 1 base from V and 3 bases from J, with 12 bases in between. This CDR3 has 15 residues. CDR3 residues: CASSQGRGQDYGYTF. DNA for the CDR3: TGTGCCAGCAGCCAAGGGAGAGGACAAGACTATGGCTACACCTTC.

This clonotype occurred many times. V and J are TRBV20-1 and TRBJ1-6; 7 positions agree with TRBD1. CDR1 and CDR2 (germline): DFQATT, SNEGSKA (reference sequence). The CDR3 sequence is 13 residues long. CDR3 region: CSARDSYNSPLHF. The CDR3 bases are TGCAGCGCCCGGGACAGCTATAATTCACCCCTCCACTTT.

The chain uses TRBV7-2 and TRBJ2-7; D gene ambiguous. Per the germline V gene, CDR1 is SGHTA and CDR2 is FQGNSA. V lost 5 bases, J lost 0 bases, and 11 bases lay in between. The CDR3 is made up of 14 amino acids. Here the CDR3 reads CASSVHRLSYEQYF. In nucleotides, the CDR3 is TGTGCCAGCAGCGTTCACAGACTCTCCTACGAGCAGTACTTC.

The gene calls are TRBV12-5 and TRBJ2-7; 8 bases align to TRBD1. V lost 6 bases, J lost 7 bases, and 20 bases stayed unmatched. The CDR3 is 17 residues long. CDR1 and CDR2 from the germline V gene are LGHNT and FRNRAP. The CDR3 DNA reads TGTGCTAGTGGCTTCCGTCCCCGGGACAGGACGGGCAATGAGCAGTACTTC. This gives the protein CASGFRPRDRTGNEQYF.

Turning to this clonotype: A read error may produce the germline difference seen at one junction end. The chain has TRBV12-3 or TRBV12-4 and TRBJ2-3; TRBD1 agrees at 7 bases. CDR3 length: 12 residues. The chain's CDR3 is CASRGGTDAQYF. In DNA form, the CDR3 reads TGTGCCAGCAGAGGGGGCACAGATGCGCAGTATTTT.

In the case of this clonotype: A much larger clone is a single base away; this may be a read error. This sequence joins TRBV4-2 and TRBJ2-3; D is undetermined. V shed 3 bases and J shed 6 bases, with 13 bases lying between them. The CDR3 has 14 amino acids. In germline, CDR1 is LGHNA, CDR2 YNFKEQ. CDR3 nucleotide sequence: TGTGCCAGCAGCCACGAGATCCGAGGTGATACGCAGTATTTT. This gives the protein CASSHEIRGDTQYF.

This sequence joins TRBV19 and TRBJ2-5, with TRBD1 identical over 10 bases. V lost 6 bases, J lost 0 bases, and 1 base stayed unmatched. The CDR3 is made up of 14 amino acids. Per the germline V gene, CDR1 is LNHDA and CDR2 is SQIVND (reference sequence). CDR3: CASRDRGHQETQYF. CDR3 sequence (DNA): TGTGCCAGTAGAGACAGGGGGCACCAAGAGACCCAGTACTTC.